This record looks at one T cell receptor (beta chain) sequence and its context. The data were obtained in a study of brain T cells in children with intractable seizures. The CDR3 sequence is 20 residues long. Germline V gene sequence: CDR1 MDHEN, CDR2 SYDVKM. Unmatched junction bases numbered 15, after V lost 3 bases and J lost 1 base. The sequenced cases were selected for having the highest brain T cell transcript signatures. Libraries were prepared by immunoSEQ multiplex PCR; TCRdb keeps only in-frame clonotypes and omits some of them. The sample comprises 50,000 to 75,000 clones, approximately 95% of which are singletons, and roughly 0.38% rests with the top ten.

The source was peripheral blood, collected at surgery. The chain combines TRBV28 with TRBJ2-7, with TRBD2 identical over 13 bases. This receptor was obtained from a boy in the first two years of life with focal cortical dysplasia and intractable seizures. CDR3 loop: CASSFRSPMTSGRHSYEQYF. CDR3 nucleotides: TGTGCCAGCAGTTTCCGAAGCCCCATGACTAGCGGGAGGCATTCCTACGAGCAGTACTTC.